This is a list of T cell receptor beta chains from one sample in a study of T cells in Graves' hyperthyroidism and ophthalmopathy. TCRdb passed the multiplex PCR reads through MiXCR, listing each CDR3 protein once. The data show about 570,000 distinct CDR3 sequences, with 14% seen just once and 11% to 15% held by the top ten. The specimen sequenced was blood. The receptor set was obtained from a woman aged 35 to 49 with Graves' hyperthyroidism. CDR3s include the opening cysteine and the closing phenylalanine or tryptophan. A D gene is named only where the DNA matches it firmly. Rows give clone size only sometimes, using once, few, many, or a class for an expanded clone.

j_call | v_call | clone_size | d_call | cdr3_nt | cdr3_aa
TRBJ2-7 | TRBV20-1 | . | . | TGCAGTGCCCTGAGAGGGGGATCCTACGAGCAGTACTTC | CSALRGGSYEQYF
TRBJ2-7 | TRBV5-1 | many | . | TGCGCCAGCAGCTTGTCCCTACGGACATACGAGCAGTACTTC | CASSLSLRTYEQYF
TRBJ1-1 | TRBV27 | few | . | TGTGCCAGCAGTTCCCCCCAGATGAACACTGAAGCTTTCTTT | CASSSPQMNTEAFF
TRBJ1-5 | TRBV2 | . | TRBD1 | TGTGCCAGCAGCTTTAGGGGGACAGGGAACAATCAGCCCCAGCATTTT | CASSFRGTGNNQPQHF
TRBJ2-3 | TRBV5-1 | many | . | TGCGCCAGCGTGGGGCCACACACAGATACGCAGTATTTT | CASVGPHTDTQYF
TRBJ2-2 | TRBV28 | once | . | TGTGCCAGCTCCCGTGTAGACACCGGGGAGCTGTTTTTT | CASSRVDTGELFF
TRBJ1-1 | TRBV3-1 | . | . | TGTGCCAGCAGCCATGGCGGGGTTACTGAAGCTTTCTTT | CASSHGGVTEAFF
TRBJ2-7 | TRBV7-8 | few | . | TGTGCCAGCACCCTTGGGGGCGGAAAAGGTTACGAGCAGTACTTC | CASTLGGGKGYEQYF
TRBJ2-5 | TRBV10-1 | many | . | TGCGCCAGCAGTGAGTCGGCCTCGGGAGAGACCCAGTACTTC | CASSESASGETQYF
TRBJ1-2 | TRBV11-2 | . | TRBD1 | TGTGCCAGCAGCCGGGACAGGGGGCTGGAGGGCTACACCTTC | CASSRDRGLEGYTF
TRBJ1-1 | TRBV19 | many | . | TGTGCCAGTACTCAGACAGGAGCAATGAACACTGAAGCTTTCTTT | CASTQTGAMNTEAFF
TRBJ2-7 | TRBV24-1 | . | TRBD1 | TGTGCCACCAGTGCCCCTATTGGACAGGGAACCTACGAGCAGTACTTC | CATSAPIGQGTYEQYF
TRBJ2-5 | TRBV7-2 | few | TRBD2 | TGTGCCAGCAGCACAGCGGGAGGGCAGCAGACCCAGTACTTC | CASSTAGGQQTQYF
TRBJ2-7 | TRBV7-2 | many | . | TGTGCCAGCAGCTTAGGTTTACAGGGCTACGAGCAGTACTTC | CASSLGLQGYEQYF
TRBJ2-1 | TRBV20-1 | many | TRBD2 | TGCAGTGCAACCGGGACTAGCCCATACAATGAGCAGTTCTTC | CSATGTSPYNEQFF
TRBJ2-1 | TRBV6-5 | . | TRBD2 | TGTGCCAGCAGTTACGGTACTAAAATTCTAGCGGGAGGGCCTCGGAATGAGCAGTTCTTC | CASSYGTKILAGGPRNEQFF
TRBJ2-1 | TRBV11-1 | many | . | TGTGCCAGCAGCTTTACGGGAGTGGGATACAATGAGCAGTTCTTC | CASSFTGVGYNEQFF
TRBJ2-3 | TRBV19 | many | . | TGTGCCAGTAGTACGCAGGGGACGAGGACAGATACGCAGTATTTT | CASSTQGTRTDTQYF
TRBJ1-1 | TRBV5-1 | few | TRBD1 | TGCGCCAGCAGCTGGGGGGACAGTAACACTGAAGCTTTCTTT | CASSWGDSNTEAFF
TRBJ2-1 | TRBV29-1 | many | . | TGCAGCGTTGTGAGCGCGGAGTACAATGAGCAGTTCTTC | CSVVSAEYNEQFF
TRBJ2-7 | TRBV6-1 | . | TRBD1 | TGTGCCAGCAGTTCGGGACAGAGGGTGATCTACGAGCAGTACTTC | CASSSGQRVIYEQYF
TRBJ2-2 | TRBV10-3 | . | TRBD2 | TGTGCCACTCGTCAGCGGGAGAACACCGGGGAGCTGTTTTTT | CATRQRENTGELFF
TRBJ2-6 | TRBV4-2 | few | TRBD1 | TGTGCCAGCAGCCAAGATCCGGGACAGAGCTCTGGGGCCAACGTCCTGACTTTC | CASSQDPGQSSGANVLTF
TRBJ2-3 | TRBV20-1 | many | TRBD2 | TGCAGTGCTAAACCCTGGACTAGCGGGTTCACAGATACGCAGTATTTT | CSAKPWTSGFTDTQYF
TRBJ2-1 | TRBV30 | many | . | TGTGCCTGGACCCTAACCAGGACCGTCATAGGGGGGGGCCATGAGCAGTTCTTC | CAWTLTRTVIGGGHEQFF
TRBJ1-2 | TRBV6-1 | few | . | TGTGCCACGAGGAATTACTATGCCTATGGCTACACCTTC | CATRNYYAYGYTF
TRBJ2-1 | TRBV24-1 | few | . | TGTGCCACCAGTGCGATACAGGGAGGGTCCTACAATGAGCAGTTCTTC | CATSAIQGGSYNEQFF
TRBJ2-5 | TRBV12-3/TRBV12-4 | few | . | TGTGCCAGCAGTGCGAGACAGCTTTTCGGTCAAGAGACCCAGTACTTC | CASSARQLFGQETQYF
TRBJ1-1 | TRBV12-3/TRBV12-4 | many | . | TGTGCCAGCAGCCCGACAACGAACACTGAAGCTTTCTTT | CASSPTTNTEAFF
TRBJ1-1 | TRBV20-1 | many | TRBD1 | TGCAGTGCTAGGGGACAGGGCGGAACTGAAGCTTTCTTT | CSARGQGGTEAFF
TRBJ1-1 | TRBV12-3/TRBV12-4 | many | . | TGTGCCAGCAGTTTATTTGGGGACACTGAAGCTTTCTTT | CASSLFGDTEAFF
TRBJ2-7 | TRBV18 | many | . | TGTGCCAGCCGCACAGACAGTGCCTACGAGCAGTACTTC | CASRTDSAYEQYF
TRBJ2-3 | TRBV28 | many | . | TGTGCCAGCAGTTTGGTGGCCACAGATACGCAGTATTTT | CASSLVATDTQYF
TRBJ2-7 | TRBV4-1 | . | . | TGCGCCAGCAGCCAGAAAGAAGACAGGCGTTCATTCTACGAGCAGTACTTC | CASSQKEDRRSFYEQYF
TRBJ2-3 | TRBV7-2 | many | TRBD1 | TGTGCCAGCAGCTCGGGACAGCAACGCACAGATACGCAGTATTTT | CASSSGQQRTDTQYF
TRBJ2-7 | TRBV5-8 | many | . | TGTGCCAGCAGCTTGGTACACCTCTACGAGCAGTACTTC | CASSLVHLYEQYF
TRBJ1-1 | TRBV12-3/TRBV12-4 | many | . | TGTGCCAGCAGTTTCGGCGGGGGGCAGGATAACACTGAAGCTTTCTTT | CASSFGGGQDNTEAFF
TRBJ2-7 | TRBV28 | many | TRBD2 | TGTGCCAGCGTATCCTTAGGCCGGGAGGCTTCCTACGAGCAGTACTTC | CASVSLGREASYEQYF
TRBJ2-4 | TRBV6-1 | many | . | TGTGCCAGCAGTGCAGGGATGGTAAACATTCAGTACTTC | CASSAGMVNIQYF
TRBJ1-1 | TRBV6-2/TRBV6-3 | . | . | TGTGCCAGCAGGGGGACACTGAACACTGAAGCTTTCTTT | CASRGTLNTEAFF
TRBJ2-5 | TRBV6-1 | many | TRBD2 | TGTGCCAGCAGTTACGGACTAGCGGGAGACCAAGAGACCCAGTACTTC | CASSYGLAGDQETQYF
TRBJ2-1 | TRBV7-2 | many | TRBD2 | TGTGCCAGCAGCTGGGGACTAGCGGACAATGAGCAGTTCTTC | CASSWGLADNEQFF
TRBJ2-5 | TRBV6-1 | few | . | TGTGCCAGCGCCACAGGGGGCGCGGGGGGGACCCAGTACTTC | CASATGGAGGTQYF
TRBJ2-7 | TRBV2 | many | . | TGTGCCAGCAGTGAAGAGGTGGAGGGGCCGGGCTCCTACGAGCAGTACTTC | CASSEEVEGPGSYEQYF
TRBJ2-7 | TRBV5-4 | . | . | TGTGCCAGCAGCTTGGGACAGCAACCTACCTACGAGCAGTACTTC | CASSLGQQPTYEQYF
TRBJ2-7 | TRBV7-9 | . | TRBD2 | TGTGCCAGCAGCCCCCCGTCGGCGGGAGGTTGGGTTCTCGAGCAGTACTTC | CASSPPSAGGWVLEQYF
TRBJ2-4 | TRBV6-5 | . | TRBD1 | TGTGCCAGCAGCTACACTTGTTTAATCCGGGACAGTTCAAACATTCAGTACTTC | CASSYTCLIRDSSNIQYF
TRBJ2-1 | TRBV20-1 | many | . | TGCAGTGCTAGAGCGGGAGTGGGGCATGGGAACAATGAGCAGTTCTTC | CSARAGVGHGNNEQFF
TRBJ2-3 | TRBV19 | few | . | TGTGCCAGTAGTGCCGACAAGTATACGCAGTATTTT | CASSADKYTQYF
TRBJ2-2 | TRBV19 | . | . | TGTGCCAGTAGTATCGGCCTCCCCGGGGAGCTGTTTTTT | CASSIGLPGELFF
TRBJ2-7 | TRBV3-1 | many | . | TGTGCCAGCAGCCAACCGGGACAGACTAGCTCCTACGAGCAGTACTTC | CASSQPGQTSSYEQYF
TRBJ1-5 | TRBV6-1 | few | . | TGTGCCAGCAATCAGGGAGAGGGGCAGCCCCAGCATTTT | CASNQGEGQPQHF